These 26 T cell receptor beta chains were all obtained from the same sample, sequenced in a study of human T cells and chemical hapten exposure. TCRdb recomputed calls from the RACE reads with MiXCR, one row per CDR3 protein. Altogether some 82,000 distinct CDR3 sequences are present, less than 8.5% being singletons, with the ten largest covering 1.3%. Stated time point: patch test 2, 6 weeks after DPC sensitization. Indicated treatment: therapeutic diphenylcyclopropenone sensitization with weekly scalp DPC. This material consisted of whole blood, taken in connection with sensitization to the hapten diphenylcyclopropenone (DPC). The source is a woman aged 25 to 39 with alopecia areata. Some clones in this sample may be carry-over from other donors' samples.

The table lists this clonotype with many counts. The CDR3 bases are TGCAGCGTTGTGACAATTGGACAGGGGCCCGGGGAGCTGTTTTTT. Translated: CSVVTIGQGPGELFF. This chain joins TRBV29-1 and TRBJ2-2; TRBD1 aligns across 9 bases. V dropped 4 bases and J dropped 6; count of bases not matched to a gene: 9. Germline CDR1 and CDR2: SQVTM and ANQGSEA. The CDR3 is 15 residues long.

This clonotype was seen repeatedly, ten times or more. The chain joins TRBV9 to TRBJ2-7; 8 positions match TRBD1. Trimming removed 4 bases from V and 1 base from J; junction bases left unmatched: 10. The CDR3 runs to 16 residues. Germline loops: CDR1 SGDLS, CDR2 YYNGEE. The CDR3 nucleotides read TGTGCCAGCAGCTCCTCCACAGGGGGACAGTCCTACGAGCAGTACTTC. Its translation is CASSSSTGGQSYEQYF.

This clonotype was recorded a few times. The chain recombines TRBV5-1 with TRBJ1-3; D gene uncertain. Germline lookup yields CDR1 SGHRS and CDR2 YFSETQ. Deletions cut 0 bases from V and 0 bases from J, with 7 bases between. CDR3 size: 15 residues. For the CDR3, the DNA is TGCGCCAGCAGCTTGGACTGGGACTCTGGAAACACCATATATTTT. As protein: CASSLDWDSGNTIYF.

V gene TRBV6-6 combines with J gene TRBJ1-3; 8 bases align to TRBD1. Germline loops: CDR1 MNHNY, CDR2 SVGAGI (reference sequence). V lost 2 bases and J lost 3; bases outside the gene matches: 9. CDR3 size: 17 residues. The CDR3 sequence is CASSYPRTGTDGNTIYF. CDR3 DNA: TGTGCCAGCAGTTACCCCCGGACAGGGACCGATGGAAACACCATATATTTT.

The table lists this clonotype with many counts. This chain uses TRBV15 with TRBJ2-7; possible D gene TRBD2, 8 bases. Trimming pared 4 bases from V and 1 base from J, leaving 17 bases between. Germline V CDR1 and CDR2: LNHNV, YYDKDF (reference sequence). CDR3 size: 16 residues. CDR3 loop: CATSTGGTVRSYEQYF. CDR3 nucleotides: TGTGCCACCAGCACGGGAGGGACAGTCCGATCCTACGAGCAGTACTTC.

This clonotype showed up many times. The chain links TRBV20-1 to TRBJ1-2; D is unresolved. The CDR3 contains 13 residues. V dropped 0 bases and J dropped 5 bases, with 10 bases sitting between them. The germline gives CDR1 DFQATT, CDR2 SNEGSKA (reference sequence). The CDR3 bases are TGCAGTGCTAGAGATGTATCCGAGTATGGCTACACCTTC. Encoded protein: CSARDVSEYGYTF.

The chain links TRBV7-2 to TRBJ2-2, with TRBD2 identical over 7 bases. CDR1 and CDR2 (germline): SGHTA, FQGNSA. The CDR3 is 16 residues long. J was trimmed by 7 bases and V by 1 base; bases with no gene match: 9. This chain's CDR3 is CASSLVLRGLNGELFF. CDR3 nucleotides: TGTGCCAGCAGCTTAGTTCTGCGGGGGTTGAACGGGGAGCTGTTTTTT. The entire variable domain, with the rest obtained from reference TRBV7-2 and TRBJ2-2, is as follows: GAGVSQSPSNKVTEKGKDVELRCDPISGHTALYWYRQSLGQGLEFLIYFQGNSAPDKSGLPSDRFSAERTGGSVSTLTIQRTQQEDSAVYLCASSLVLRGLNGELFFGEGSRLTVL.

This clonotype has just a few counts. The junction shows a germline mismatch at one end, possibly a read error. The chain employs TRBV7-9 and TRBJ2-1; 11 nucleotides align to TRBD2. This CDR3 has 13 amino acids. Germline CDR1 reads SEHNR; CDR2 reads FQNEAQ (reference sequence). The CDR3 spells CASSPSTSGVSYF. CDR3 bases: TGTGCCAGCAGTCCCTCGACTAGCGGGGTGTCCTACTTC. Variable domain in full (rest from reference TRBV7-9 and TRBJ2-1): DTGVSQNPRHKITKRGQNVTFRCDPISEHNRLYWYRQTLGQGPEFLTYFQNEAQLEKSRLLSDRFSAERPKGSFSTLEIQRTEQGDSAMYLCASSPSTSGVSYFGPGTRLTVL.

At least ten counts were recorded for this clonotype. V gene TRBV4-2 combines with J gene TRBJ2-3, with 9 positions matching TRBD2. The CDR3 has 15 amino acids. V trimming: 1 base; J trimming: 4 bases; junction bases outside the gene matches: 3. From germline, CDR1 is LGHNA and CDR2 YNFKEQ. CDR3 sequence (DNA): TGTGCCAGCAGCCAAGGCGGGGGGGCCGCAGATACGCAGTATTTT. Protein sequence: CASSQGGGAADTQYF.

This clonotype has at least ten counts. V and J are TRBV5-1 and TRBJ2-3, with a weak D call TRBD2 (7 bases). The CDR3 consists of 15 residues. Germline lookup yields CDR1 SGHRS and CDR2 YFSETQ. Trimming removed 0 bases from V and 3 bases from J, with 11 bases in between. Here the CDR3 DNA reads TGCGCCAGCAGCTTGGTGGGGGGGCAGACAGATACGCAGTATTTT. It translates to CASSLVGGQTDTQYF.

This clonotype was counted many times. The chain uses TRBV4-1 and TRBJ1-2; D is ambiguous. The length of the CDR3 is 14 residues. V was trimmed by 0 bases and J by 0 bases, leaving 5 bases between them. Germline CDR1 is MGHRA and CDR2 is YSYEKL. The CDR3 nucleotides read TGCGCCAGCAGCCAAGATCCCACTAACTATGGCTACACCTTC. This codes for CASSQDPTNYGYTF.

This clonotype was seen at least ten times. V usage is TRBV5-6 and J usage is TRBJ2-1; TRBD2 matches at 7 bases. This CDR3 has 17 residues. The trim removed 0 bases at V and 3 bases at J, leaving 9 bases unmatched. The germline CDR1 and CDR2 sequences are SGHDT and YYEEEE. CDR3 nucleotide sequence: TGTGCCAGCAGCTTGGTCTCTAGCGGATCCGGCTACAATGAGCAGTTCTTC. Its translation: CASSLVSSGSGYNEQFF.

This clonotype has ten or more counts. This chain uses TRBV6-2 or TRBV6-3 with TRBJ1-1; D is possibly TRBD1 (5 bases). Germline-derived CDR1 and CDR2 are MNHEY and SVGEGT. V gave up 7 bases and J gave up 1 base, with 16 bases separating them. The CDR3 contains 15 residues. CDR3 sequence reads: CASTLWGTGNTEAFF. The CDR3, as DNA: TGTGCCAGCACTCTGTGGGGCACCGGGAACACTGAAGCTTTCTTT.

This clonotype has ten or more counts. The V call is TRBV6-1, the J call TRBJ2-1, with TRBD1 identical over 8 bases. This CDR3 comprises 13 residues. J gave up 9 bases and V 6 bases, and 7 bases lay outside the gene matches. CDR1 and CDR2 (germline): MNHNS, SASEGT. DNA for the CDR3: TGTGCCAGCAGAGTTCCAGGGGGCAGTGAGCAGTTCTTC. Translated, it gives CASRVPGGSEQFF.

This clonotype appeared a few times. The chain couples TRBV10-3 to TRBJ1-2, with D unclear. Germline V lookup: CDR1 ENHRY, CDR2 SYGVKD. CDR3 size: 14 residues. Trimming pared 6 bases from V and 5 bases from J, leaving 16 bases between. The CDR3 region has the DNA TGTGCCATCAGCCCTCTCGGTCTGGGGTATGGCTACACCTTC. Its translation: CAISPLGLGYGYTF.

This clonotype was counted many times. This chain uses TRBV3-1 with TRBJ1-1; the D gene is possibly TRBD1 (5 bases). CDR1 and CDR2 (germline): LGHDT, YNNKEL (reference sequence). V was clipped by 0 bases and J by 1 base, with 9 bases between them. The CDR3 has 15 amino acids. DNA for the CDR3: TGTGCCAGCAGCCAAGATCTAGGGGCGAACACTGAAGCTTTCTTT. Translating gives CASSQDLGANTEAFF.

The sample holds a few counts of this clonotype. The genes are TRBV12-3 or TRBV12-4 and TRBJ1-2, with 7 nucleotides matching TRBD1. The J segment lost 3 bases and the V segment lost 5 bases, leaving 3 bases of the junction unmatched. CDR3 length: 13 residues. In DNA form, the CDR3 reads TGTGCCAGCAGTCCCCAGGGGGACTATGGCTACACCTTC. Translating gives CASSPQGDYGYTF.

This clonotype was found a few times. The rearrangement links TRBV18 to TRBJ1-1; no definite D call. The CDR3 has 14 residues. Per the germline V gene, CDR1 is KGHSH and CDR2 is LQKENI. Deletions cut 5 bases from V and 1 base from J, with 11 bases between. The CDR3 region has the DNA TGTGCCAGCTCATCGGGCTCAACGAACACTGAAGCTTTCTTT. Protein: CASSSGSTNTEAFF.

In its sample, this clonotype was seen a few times. V and J are TRBV5-1 and TRBJ2-4; D may be TRBD1 (6 bases). Trimming removed 0 bases from V and 4 bases from J, with 8 bases in between. Looked up from germline, CDR1 is SGHRS and CDR2 is YFSETQ. This CDR3 spans 14 amino acids. The CDR3 DNA follows: TGCGCCAGCAGCTTGGGGACAGAAAAAAACATTCAGTACTTC. As protein: CASSLGTEKNIQYF.

This clonotype was seen repeatedly, ten times or more. The CDR3 is CASSLVGQTQTGELFF. The DNA of the CDR3 is TGTGCCAGCAGCTTGGTTGGACAGACCCAAACCGGGGAGCTGTTTTTT. The genes are TRBV5-6 and TRBJ2-2; possible D gene TRBD1, 6 bases. There are 16 residues in the CDR3. Trimming removed 0 bases from V and 5 bases from J, with 14 bases in between. In germline, CDR1 is SGHDT, CDR2 YYEEEE.

This clonotype was seen ten or more times. In nucleotides, the CDR3 is TGCGCCAGCAGCCAAACCCGGACTAGCGGGGCGGTAAGCTCCTACAATGAGCAGTTCTTC. This sequence encodes CASSQTRTSGAVSSYNEQFF. The genes are TRBV5-1 and TRBJ2-1, with 12 positions matching TRBD2. The length of the CDR3 is 20 residues. The junction had 14 bases not matched to a gene; V was cut back by 4 bases and J by 0 bases. Germline loops: CDR1 SGHRS, CDR2 YFSETQ.

This CDR3 is CASSLAGTGVYTDTQYF. The CDR3 DNA sequence: TGTGCCAGCAGCTTAGCTGGGACAGGGGTCTATACAGATACGCAGTATTTT. This chain joins TRBV7-9 and TRBJ2-3; 10 bases align to TRBD1. CDR3 length: 17 amino acids. CDR1 and CDR2 (germline): SEHNR, FQNEAQ (reference sequence). With V trimmed by 0 bases and J by 3 bases, 6 bases remained unmatched. The whole variable domain, filled in from reference TRBV7-9 and TRBJ2-3, reads DTGVSQNPRHKITKRGQNVTFRCDPISEHNRLYWYRQTLGQGPEFLTYFQNEAQLEKSRLLSDRFSAERPKGSFSTLEIQRTEQGDSAMYLCASSLAGTGVYTDTQYFGPGTRLTVL.

The table lists this clonotype with a few counts. The V call is TRBV6-6, the J call TRBJ1-2; no definite D call. The CDR3 has 13 amino acids. The V gene lost 10 bases and the J gene lost 3 bases, with 15 bases spanning the gap. The germline gives CDR1 MNHNY, CDR2 SVGAGI (reference sequence). The CDR3 protein is CATDPSDYYGYTF. The CDR3 DNA reads as TGTGCCACCGACCCGTCCGATTACTATGGCTACACCTTC.

Turning to this clonotype: This could be a read error, since a much larger clone is one nucleotide away. The CDR3 is CSVVLGSYTEAFF. CDR3 sequence (DNA): TGCAGCGTTGTACTCGGTTCGTACACTGAAGCTTTCTTT. V and J are TRBV29-1 and TRBJ1-1; D gene unclear. The germline V gene encodes CDR1 SQVTM and CDR2 ANQGSEA. The CDR3 sequence is 13 residues long. The V gene lost 4 bases and the J gene lost 3 bases, with 12 bases spanning the gap.

This clonotype appeared many times. The CDR3 protein is CATEGNPGGPDTQYF. CDR3 DNA sequence: TGTGCCACCGAGGGGAATCCAGGGGGTCCAGATACGCAGTATTTT. The rearrangement links TRBV2 to TRBJ2-3, with 7 bases identical to TRBD1. The CDR3 is 15 residues long. Germline V gives CDR1 SNHLY, CDR2 FYNNEI. Trimming removed 10 bases from V and 4 bases from J; junction bases left unmatched: 14.

This clonotype appeared many times. V is TRBV11-2 and J is TRBJ2-1; no definite D call. The CDR3 is 15 residues long. CDR1 is SGHAT and CDR2 is FQNNGV in the germline V gene. Trimming took off 3 bases at V and 4 bases at J, with 13 bases between the two ends. The DNA for the CDR3 is TGTGCCAGCAGCTTTCTGTTTCTAAGATACAATGAGCAGTTCTTC. Protein: CASSFLFLRYNEQFF.